This T cell receptor beta chain was identified during a study of T cells in Graves' hyperthyroidism and ophthalmopathy. Amplified TCR beta CDR3 regions derived from RNA transcripts. The TCR CDR3 was amplified in a first-round RT-PCR using the HTBI primer set. Each CDR3 protein is one row after TCRdb ran MiXCR on the multiplex PCR reads. The sample carries roughly 510,000 distinct CDR3 sequences, around 21% recorded once. Not enrolled were patients with uncontrolled infection, other autoimmune disease, pregnancy or lactation. This CDR3 spans 15 amino acids. Losses at the gene ends were 4 bases for V and 6 bases for J; bases not matched to a gene: 0. The V gene's germline CDR1 is LGHNA and CDR2 YNFKEQ.

The sample was blood. The source is a man between 18 and 35 years old with Graves' hyperthyroidism. The rearrangement joins TRBV4-2 to TRBJ2-2; 15 positions agree with TRBD2. The CDR3 region has the DNA TGTGCCAGCAGCCGGACTAGCGGGGGGGCCGGGGAGCTGTTTTTT. It encodes CASSRTSGGAGELFF.